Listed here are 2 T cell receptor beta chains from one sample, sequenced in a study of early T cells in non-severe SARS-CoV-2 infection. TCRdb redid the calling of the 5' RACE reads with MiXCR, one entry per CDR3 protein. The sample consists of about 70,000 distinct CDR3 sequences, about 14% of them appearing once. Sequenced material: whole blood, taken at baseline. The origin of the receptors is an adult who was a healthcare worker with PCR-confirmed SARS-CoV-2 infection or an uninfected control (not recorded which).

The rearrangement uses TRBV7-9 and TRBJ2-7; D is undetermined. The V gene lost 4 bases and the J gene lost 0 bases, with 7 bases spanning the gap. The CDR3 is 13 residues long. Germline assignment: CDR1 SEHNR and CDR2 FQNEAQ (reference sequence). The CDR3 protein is CASSSYPSYEQYF. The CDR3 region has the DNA TGTGCCAGCAGCTCCTACCCCTCCTACGAGCAGTACTTC.

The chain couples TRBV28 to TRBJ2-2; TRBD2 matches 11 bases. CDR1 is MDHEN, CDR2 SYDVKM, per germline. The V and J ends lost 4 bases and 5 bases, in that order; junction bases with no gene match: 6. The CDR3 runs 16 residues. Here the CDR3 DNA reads TGTGCCAGCAGTTCTTTAGCGGGAGGGCCGACCGGGGAGCTGTTTTTT. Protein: CASSSLAGGPTGELFF.